This T cell receptor beta chain was sequenced in a study of blood T cell repertoires in COVID-19. Study details: Sites across the United States, Italy and Spain contributed samples from acute and convalescent COVID-19. PBMCs, B-cell-depleted T cells, or T cells were the source of the cDNA or gDNA that made up the material.

Original data processing: The assay estimated nucleated cells by amplifying reference gene primers. The repertoire was sequenced with immunoSEQ multiplex PCR; TCRdb's copy has only in-frame clones and lacks some. That table supplies the V and J calls and clone size; D and trimming were determined from the DNA. Among about 200,000 clones, roughly 81% were seen once, and the ten largest hold about 8%. The CDR3 extends over 14 amino acids. The sequenced material came from peripheral blood. The rearrangement joins TRBV21-1 to TRBJ1-1; the table's D gene call, TRBD1, was not cross checked with the DNA. TRBV21-1 represents a pseudogene. The clonotype was recovered from a woman aged 45 to 65 with active or convalescent COVID-19. The CDR3 reads CASSKTGRNTEAFF. The CDR3 bases are TGTGCCAGCAGCAAGACAGGAAGGAACACTGAAGCTTTCTTT.